A single sample is the source of the 26 T cell receptor beta chains below, sequenced in a study of T cell repertoires in cytomegalovirus infection. MiXCR was run by TCRdb on the reads, yielding one entry per CDR3 protein. This table has 350,000 to 500,000 distinct CDR3 sequences, 30% to 40% appearing once. What was sequenced was PBMCs. These receptors all come from a human donor in good health (CMV status not recorded). Some clones in this sample may be carry-over from other donors' samples.

Only a few counts were recorded for this clonotype. This sequence joins TRBV29-1 and TRBJ1-2; D call uncertain. Germline loops: CDR1 SQVTM, CDR2 ANQGSEA. Deletions cut 0 bases from V and 6 bases from J, with 8 bases between. CDR3 length equals 12 residues. The CDR3 sequence is CSVEERYHGYTF. Written as DNA, the CDR3 is TGCAGCGTTGAAGAAAGATACCATGGCTACACCTTC.

The chain carries TRBV10-3 and TRBJ1-2; TRBD1 agrees at 8 bases. V lost 3 bases to trimming and J lost 6 bases; unmatched junction nucleotides: 3. Germline V gives CDR1 ENHRY, CDR2 SYGVKD. The CDR3 sequence is 13 residues long. In DNA form, the CDR3 reads TGTGCCATCAGTGAAAGGACAGGGCATGGCTACACCTTC. Residues: CAISERTGHGYTF.

This chain uses TRBV18 with TRBJ1-1, with 7 bases identical to TRBD1. The junction had 10 bases not matched to a gene; V was cut back by 3 bases and J by 0 bases. This CDR3 contains 17 residues. The germline V gene encodes CDR1 KGHSH and CDR2 LQKENI. In nucleotides, the CDR3 is TGTGCCAGCTCACCCCAAGACAGGGCCCTAATGAACACTGAAGCTTTCTTT. As protein: CASSPQDRALMNTEAFF.

The chain has TRBV5-6 and TRBJ2-2; possible D gene TRBD1, 5 bases. There are 13 residues in the CDR3. Germline loops: CDR1 SGHDT, CDR2 YYEEEE. V shed 3 bases and J shed 10 bases, with 13 bases lying between them. The CDR3 is CASSSDTETELFF. The CDR3 region has the DNA TGTGCCAGCAGCTCGGACACGGAGACGGAGCTGTTTTTT.

This clonotype came up once. An end of the junction does not agree with germline; a read error may underlie this. The chain joins TRBV27 to TRBJ1-6; D not resolved. Germline CDR1 and CDR2: MNHEY and SMNVEV (reference sequence). The CDR3 spans 18 residues. The CDR3 reads CASSLFPNKSSYNPPLHF. DNA for the CDR3: TGTGCCAGCAGTTTATTCCCAAATAAGAGCTCCTATAATCCACCCCTCCACTTT.

The V and J genes are TRBV4-1 and TRBJ1-5, with D unclear. The germline CDR1 and CDR2 sequences are MGHRA and YSYEKL. The CDR3 is 15 residues long. Trimming removed 0 bases from V and 0 bases from J, with 6 bases in between. CDR3 bases: TGCGCCAGCAGCCAAGATTGGGATAGCAATCAGCCCCAGCATTTT. Translation: CASSQDWDSNQPQHF.

V and J are TRBV27 and TRBJ2-3, with D perhaps TRBD2 (6 bases). Trimming removed 0 bases from V and 5 bases from J, with 15 bases in between. Germline V gene lookup returns CDR1 MNHEY and CDR2 SMNVEV (reference sequence). This CDR3 has 16 amino acids. This CDR3 reads CASSLSGGALGDTQYF. In nucleotides, the CDR3 is TGTGCCAGCAGTTTATCGGGCGGGGCTCTTGGAGATACGCAGTATTTT.

The sample holds one count of this clonotype. The chain uses TRBV6-6 and TRBJ1-2; the match to TRBD1 covers 7 bases. J gave up 2 bases and V 11 bases, and 11 bases lay outside the gene matches. The germline gives CDR1 MNHNY, CDR2 SVGAGI (reference sequence). The CDR3 is made up of 14 amino acids. CDR3 loop: CAGVGQAGNYGYTF. DNA of the CDR3: TGTGCCGGAGTAGGACAGGCCGGGAACTATGGCTACACCTTC.

This rearrangement joins TRBV4-1 to TRBJ1-3; D is ambiguous. The CDR3 sequence is 13 residues long. Germline V gene data show CDR1 as MGHRA and CDR2 as YSYEKL. Trimming shortened V by 1 base and J by 9 bases, and 10 bases separated the two germline ends. CDR3 loop: CASSQAMEGTIYF. The CDR3 DNA sequence: TGCGCCAGCAGCCAAGCAATGGAAGGCACCATATATTTT.

Only a few counts were recorded for this clonotype. The V call is TRBV5-5, the J call TRBJ2-1; 8 nucleotides agree with TRBD2. In germline, CDR1 is SGHKS, CDR2 YYEKEE (reference sequence). CDR3 length equals 16 residues. The V gene end was trimmed by 3 bases and the J gene end by 1 base; junction bases not matched to a gene: 6. CDR3 DNA: TGTGCCAGCAGCTCCCGTAGCGGGAATTCCTACAATGAGCAGTTCTTC. Its protein is CASSSRSGNSYNEQFF.

The V and J genes are TRBV5-1 and TRBJ1-3, with 9 bases aligning to TRBD1. The CDR3 has 18 residues. V dropped 4 bases and J dropped 4; count of bases not matched to a gene: 15. Germline assignment: CDR1 SGHRS and CDR2 YFSETQ. In DNA form, the CDR3 reads TGCGCCAGCAGCATTACGACAGGGGGGGCATCATTCGGAAACACCATATATTTT. Translating it yields CASSITTGGASFGNTIYF.

The chain couples TRBV7-9 to TRBJ2-3; 7 bases are a match to TRBD1. Germline loops: CDR1 SEHNR, CDR2 FQNEAQ (reference sequence). V was clipped by 5 bases and J by 1 base; unmatched bases: 9. This CDR3 is built from 16 residues. CDR3 DNA sequence: TGTGCCAGCAGCCTAAACAGGGGAAGAGGCACAGATACGCAGTATTTT. Translation gives CASSLNRGRGTDTQYF.

The rearrangement uses TRBV6-5 and TRBJ2-3; 9 bases line up with TRBD2. V trimming: 2 bases; J trimming: 0 bases; junction bases outside the gene matches: 18. Germline-derived CDR1 and CDR2 are MNHEY and SVGAGI. The CDR3 has 21 amino acids. CDR3 DNA sequence: TGTGCCAGCAGTTACAGGAGATTAGCGGGGGAAGGGGGTTGGAGCACAGATACGCAGTATTTT. Translation gives CASSYRRLAGEGGWSTDTQYF.

This clonotype was counted at least ten times. The V and J genes are TRBV28 and TRBJ2-1; D not resolved. The CDR3 totals 11 residues. Germline V gene sequence: CDR1 MDHEN, CDR2 SYDVKM. The V gene lost 7 bases and the J gene lost 12 bases, with 13 bases spanning the gap. The CDR3 loop reads CASTQKPGQFF. The CDR3 nucleotides read TGTGCCAGCACCCAAAAGCCGGGGCAGTTCTTC.

This clonotype was recorded a few times. The rearrangement uses TRBV10-2 and TRBJ2-2; the match to TRBD1 covers 7 bases. The CDR3 loop spans 14 amino acids. Unmatched junction bases numbered 6, after V lost 10 bases and J lost 1 base. Germline V CDR1 and CDR2: WSHSY, SAAADI. CDR3 in amino acids: CAIPRTGNTGELFF. The CDR3 DNA follows: TGCGCCATCCCGCGGACAGGGAACACCGGGGAGCTGTTTTTT.

The chain joins TRBV12-5 to TRBJ2-7, with 7 bases identical to TRBD2. J lost 7 bases, V lost 9 bases, and 6 bases had no gene match. Germline V gene sequence: CDR1 LGHNT, CDR2 FRNRAP. This CDR3 region has 11 residues. CDR3 region: CASPAGREQYF. CDR3 coding DNA: TGTGCTAGCCCAGCGGGGCGAGAGCAGTACTTC.

This clonotype was observed a few times. The J gene is TRBJ2-3, the V gene TRBV2; D is unresolved. The CDR3 has 14 residues. V was clipped by 0 bases and J by 2 bases, with 6 bases between them. Germline assignment: CDR1 SNHLY and CDR2 FYNNEI. The CDR3 here is CASSEALITDTQYF. CDR3 nucleotides: TGTGCCAGCAGTGAAGCCCTTATCACAGATACGCAGTATTTT.

This clonotype was detected a few times. This chain joins TRBV6-5 and TRBJ1-1, with 7 positions matching TRBD1. CDR3 length: 14 residues. V lost 8 bases, J lost 5 bases, and 11 bases stayed unmatched. Germline CDR1 is MNHEY and CDR2 is SVGAGI. Here the CDR3 reads CASGRTGGGTEAFF. In DNA form, the CDR3 reads TGTGCCAGCGGCCGGACAGGCGGGGGGACTGAAGCTTTCTTT.

This clonotype was counted a few times. The chain employs TRBV6-6 and TRBJ1-5; D might be TRBD1 (6 bases). The germline V gene has CDR1 MNHNY and CDR2 SVGAGI (reference sequence). The CDR3 runs to 15 residues. V was shortened by 0 bases and J by 3 bases, with 9 bases between the two germline ends. CDR3 nucleotide sequence: TGTGCCAGCAGTTACTCAACAGGGCACAATCAGCCCCAGCATTTT. Translated, it gives CASSYSTGHNQPQHF.

J is TRBJ2-3 and V is TRBV20-1, with TRBD2 matching over 8 bases. Germline CDR1 DFQATT, CDR2 SNEGSKA (reference sequence). The CDR3 has 14 amino acids. The ends lost 4 bases at V and 0 bases at J; junction bases unmatched: 3. In DNA form, the CDR3 reads TGCAGTGCTAAAGCGGGGGCCAGCACAGATACGCAGTATTTT. Protein: CSAKAGASTDTQYF.

CDR3 in amino acids: CATAQTGNTDTQYF. The CDR3 nucleotides read TGTGCCACAGCCCAGACAGGGAACACAGATACGCAGTATTTT. The chain couples TRBV19 to TRBJ2-3, with 7 bases identical to TRBD1. The trim removed 10 bases at V and 2 bases at J, leaving 9 bases unmatched. CDR1 and CDR2 (germline): LNHDA, SQIVND (reference sequence). The CDR3 sequence is 14 residues long. Looking up the rest from reference TRBV19 and TRBJ2-3 gives the full variable domain: DGGITQSPKYLFRKEGQNVTLSCEQNLNHDAMYWYRQDPGQGLRLIYYSQIVNDFQKGDIAEGYSVSREKKESFPLTVTSAQKNPTAFYLCATAQTGNTDTQYFGPGTRLTVL.

The CDR3, as DNA: TGTGCCAGCAGCCCTGAGGGACAGGCGATAAGGGAGACCCAGTACTTC. Amino acid sequence: CASSPEGQAIRETQYF. The chain employs TRBV7-6 and TRBJ2-5, with 8 bases aligning to TRBD1. The CDR3 covers 16 residues. The V segment lost 5 bases and the J segment 5 bases; nucleotides outside the gene matches: 13. CDR1 and CDR2 from the germline V gene are SGHVS and FNYEAQ.

The chain couples TRBV6-1 to TRBJ2-7, with 10 bases identical to TRBD2. CDR1 and CDR2 from the germline V gene are MNHNS and SASEGT. CDR3 length: 16 amino acids. V shed 8 bases and J 7 bases; nucleotides not matched to a gene: 17. CDR3 DNA: TGTGCCAGCCGGGCTAGCGGGGGATCTCATACGGGGGAGCAGTACTTC. As protein: CASRASGGSHTGEQYF.

The table lists this clonotype with a few counts. The genes are TRBV20-1 and TRBJ2-5; 8 bases agree with TRBD2. J gave up 1 base and V 6 bases, and 7 bases lay outside the gene matches. The CDR3 is 14 residues long. Germline V gives CDR1 DFQATT, CDR2 SNEGSKA (reference sequence). The CDR3 region is CSASSGGLQETQYF. The CDR3 coding sequence is TGCAGTGCCTCCAGCGGGGGCCTCCAAGAGACCCAGTACTTC.

This rearrangement joins TRBV6-6 to TRBJ2-1; 10 bases fit TRBD2. CDR1 MNHNY and CDR2 SVGAGI come from the germline V gene (reference sequence). The ends lost 6 bases at V and 4 bases at J; junction bases unmatched: 3. This CDR3 has 14 amino acids. CDR3 protein: CASRPSGGYNEQFF. The CDR3 bases are TGTGCCAGCAGGCCTAGCGGGGGTTACAATGAGCAGTTCTTC.

V usage is TRBV12-3 or TRBV12-4 and J usage is TRBJ1-2; D is undetermined. CDR3 length: 12 amino acids. Trimming cost V 3 bases and J 7 bases, with 9 bases left between them. CDR3 sequence: CASSLYPFGYTF. The CDR3 bases are TGTGCCAGCAGTTTGTACCCATTTGGCTACACCTTC.